These 14 T cell receptor beta chains were all obtained from the same sample, sequenced in a study of shared clonotypes between healthy human individuals. The method was immunoSEQ multiplex PCR; TCRdb's version includes in-frame clones alone and lacks a portion of them. The repertoire holds millions of clones, with 85% to 95% as singletons. The specimen was naive CD4+ T cells sorted from blood. Subset in this sample: CD45RA+ positively selected. The source is a man aged 18 to 29 in good health.

This rearrangement joins TRBV2 to TRBJ1-1, with 7 bases lining up with TRBD1. The CDR3 contains 16 residues. Germline lookup yields CDR1 SNHLY and CDR2 FYNNEI. V shed 2 bases, J shed 2 bases, and the junction held 8 bases outside the gene matches. For the CDR3, the DNA is TGTGCCAGCAGTGAATTTGGGACAGTATTTAACACTGAAGCTTTCTTT. It specifies CASSEFGTVFNTEAFF.

This chain connects TRBV4-3 to TRBJ2-2; either TRBD1 or TRBD2 may fit D (5 bases each). Germline V gene data show CDR1 as LGHNA and CDR2 as YSLEER. The CDR3 is 13 amino acids. V was cut by 3 bases and J by 8 bases, with 10 bases left in between. The CDR3 DNA follows: TGCGCCAGCAGCCAGGGACCGTCGGGGGAGCTGTTTTTT. Protein product: CASSQGPSGELFF.

The J gene is TRBJ1-2, the V gene TRBV30; D uncertain. The V end was cut by 2 bases, the J end by 1 base, with 2 bases between. CDR3 size: 11 residues. Germline values: CDR1 GTSNPN, CDR2 SVGIG (reference sequence). CDR3 in amino acids: CAWSFNYGYTF. The CDR3 DNA is TGTGCCTGGAGTTTTAACTATGGCTACACCTTC. The full variable domain, completed using reference TRBV30 and TRBJ1-2, is SQTIHQWPATLVQPVGSPLSLECTVEGTSNPNLYWYRQAAGRGLQLLFYSVGIGQISSEVPQNLSASRPQDRQFILSSKKLLLSDSGFYLCAWSFNYGYTFGSGTRLTVV.

This chain connects TRBV29-1 to TRBJ2-3; no reliable D call. The CDR3 has 11 amino acids. Germline CDR1 SQVTM, CDR2 ANQGSEA. V lost 4 bases, J lost 5 bases, and 7 bases lay in between. CDR3 sequence (DNA): TGCAGCGTTGGTCTGGGAGATACGCAGTATTTT. It codes for CSVGLGDTQYF.

This sequence joins TRBV27 and TRBJ1-3; D may be TRBD1 (6 bases). Looked up from germline, CDR1 is MNHEY and CDR2 is SMNVEV (reference sequence). V gave up 6 bases and J gave up 0 bases, with 15 bases separating them. The CDR3 length is 16 residues. The CDR3 region has the DNA TGTGCCAGCAGGAAACTGTCAGGGGCCTCTGGAAACACCATATATTTT. Protein: CASRKLSGASGNTIYF.

The chain has TRBV6-5 and TRBJ1-6; no firm D call. This CDR3 contains 13 residues. V was pared by 8 bases and J by 0 bases, with 5 bases between. The V gene's germline CDR1 is MNHEY and CDR2 SVGAGI. The CDR3 coding sequence is TGTGCCAGCTCTACCTCCTATAATTCACCCCTCCACTTT. Amino acid sequence: CASSTSYNSPLHF.

V is TRBV29-1 and J is TRBJ1-5, with D perhaps matching TRBD1 (5 bases). V was trimmed by 2 bases and J by 3 bases, leaving 11 bases between them. Per germline, CDR1 SQVTM and CDR2 ANQGSEA. CDR3 size: 14 residues. The CDR3 protein is CSVEFGAANQPQHF. The CDR3 coding sequence is TGCAGCGTTGAATTCGGGGCAGCCAATCAGCCCCAGCATTTT.

The chain uses TRBV9 and TRBJ1-6; 7 bases are a match to TRBD1. CDR1 SGDLS and CDR2 YYNGEE come from the germline V gene. V lost 3 bases, J lost 8 bases, and 2 bases stayed unmatched. The CDR3 spans 13 residues. CDR3 DNA: TGTGCCAGCAGCGCGGGACAGTATTCACCCCTCCACTTT. Amino acid sequence: CASSAGQYSPLHF.

The J gene is TRBJ1-5, the V gene TRBV30, with 7 bases fitting TRBD1. This CDR3 is 12 amino acids long. Germline-derived CDR1 and CDR2 are GTSNPN and SVGIG (reference sequence). Trimming removed 5 bases from V and 5 bases from J; junction bases left unmatched: 3. CDR3 residues: CAWGDRDQPQHF. The CDR3 coding sequence is TGTGCCTGGGGGGACAGAGATCAGCCCCAGCATTTT.

This clone was found many times. The V call is TRBV4-1, the J call TRBJ1-6; perhaps TRBD1 as D (5 bases). Germline V lookup: CDR1 MGHRA, CDR2 YSYEKL. V shed 3 bases and J shed 5 bases, with 11 bases lying between them. The CDR3 has 15 amino acids. CDR3 in amino acids: CASSQGVIDNSPLHF. The CDR3 region has the DNA TGCGCCAGCAGCCAGGGGGTTATCGATAATTCACCCCTCCACTTT.

V gene TRBV4-1 combines with J gene TRBJ2-5; no definite D call. The CDR3 sequence is 15 residues long. Per the germline V gene, CDR1 is MGHRA and CDR2 is YSYEKL. V lost 1 base and J 7 bases, leaving 16 bases between the germline ends. CDR3 amino acids: CASSQVESDVGTQYF. CDR3 in DNA: TGCGCCAGCAGCCAAGTTGAGTCTGACGTGGGGACCCAGTACTTC.

This chain links TRBV11-1 with TRBJ2-1, with TRBD2 matching 15 bases. The CDR3 contains 17 residues. J lost 6 bases, V lost 5 bases, and 8 bases had no gene match. From germline, CDR1 is SGHAT and CDR2 FQDESV (reference sequence). The CDR3 region has the DNA TGTGCCAGCAGCACTCGGACTAGCGGGGGGGCTCGCAATGAGCAGTTCTTC. Translation gives CASSTRTSGGARNEQFF. Filled out from reference TRBV11-1 and TRBJ2-1, the complete variable domain reads EAEVAQSPRYKITEKSQAVAFWCDPISGHATLYWYRQILGQGPELLVQFQDESVVDDSQLPKDRFSAERLKGVDSTLKIQPAELGDSAMYLCASSTRTSGGARNEQFFGPGTRLTVL.

The chain couples TRBV7-2 to TRBJ2-1; D is undetermined. V lost 5 bases and J lost 8, with 10 bases in between. Germline V gene data show CDR1 as SGHTA and CDR2 as FQGNSA. There are 12 residues in the CDR3. CDR3 sequence: CASSPSFYEQFF. In DNA, the CDR3 is TGTGCCAGCAGCCCTAGTTTTTATGAGCAGTTCTTC.

This clone was detected once. The same CDR3 also results from other DNA sequences found in this sample. The chain employs TRBV5-1 and TRBJ2-1; D tentatively reads TRBD1 or TRBD2 (5 bases each). Germline lookup yields CDR1 SGHRS and CDR2 YFSETQ. With 0 bases removed from V and 4 bases from J, the gap between germline ends came to 11 bases. This CDR3 spans 15 amino acids. The CDR3 sequence: CASSLVGEPYNEQFF. The CDR3 DNA sequence: TGCGCCAGCAGCTTGGTGGGGGAGCCGTACAATGAGCAGTTCTTC.